The 32 T cell receptor beta chains given below trace back to one sample, sequenced in a study of cytomegalovirus exposure and HLA in healthy donors (TCRdb year 2017). Preparation of the library involved the immunoSEQ multiplex PCR assay. The multiplex PCR relied on a mix of 60 forward primers for TCR Vbeta segments and 13 reverse primers for TCR Jbeta segments. TCRdb holds this immuneACCESS table with in-frame rearrangements only. Some clones are missing; in checked studies, unresolved V genes explain under half, and the rest has no known cause. Recorded for this sample are about 130,000 clones; about 71% of them occurred a single time. The ten most abundant clones make up roughly 3% of the sample. Sequenced sample: PBMCs. The receptors originated from a woman between 50 and 59 years old in good health and CMV-seronegative.

This rearrangement joins TRBV7-9 to TRBJ1-4; 7 bases fit TRBD1. The V gene end was trimmed by 8 bases and the J gene end by 0 bases; junction bases not matched to a gene: 3. The CDR3 contains 14 residues. CDR1 SEHNR and CDR2 FQNEAQ come from the germline V gene (reference sequence). The CDR3 reads CASAGTATNEKLFF. The CDR3 DNA reads TGTGCCAGCGCAGGGACAGCAACTAATGAAAAACTGTTTTTT.

CDR3 sequence reads: CASRGEGRATGELFF. DNA of the CDR3: TGTGCCAGCAGGGGGGAGGGGCGGGCCACCGGGGAGCTGTTTTTT. The chain carries TRBV2 and TRBJ2-2, with 7 bases identical to TRBD2. The CDR3 consists of 15 residues. V trimming: 6 bases; J trimming: 4 bases; junction bases outside the gene matches: 8. Per germline, CDR1 SNHLY and CDR2 FYNNEI.

This rearrangement joins TRBV6-1 to TRBJ2-1, with TRBD2 matching over 8 bases. CDR1 and CDR2 from the germline V gene are MNHNS and SASEGT. The CDR3 contains 13 residues. The CDR3 protein is CGAGDNVLDEQFF. CDR3 nucleotides: TGTGGAGCGGGGGACAATGTTCTCGATGAGCAGTTCTTC.

CDR3 loop: CASKKLAASTDTQYF. In DNA, the CDR3 is TGTGCCAGCAAAAAACTAGCGGCTAGCACAGATACGCAGTATTTT. This sequence joins TRBV6-6 and TRBJ2-3, with 8 nucleotides matching TRBD2. With 7 bases clipped from V and 0 bases from J, the junction kept 6 bases outside the gene matches. This CDR3 comprises 15 residues. Germline CDR1 MNHNY, CDR2 SVGAGI (reference sequence).

This clone has only one observation. One end of the junction varies from germline; a read error may be responsible. V is TRBV7-7 and J is TRBJ2-7, with D tentatively TRBD1 (6 bases). CDR1 and CDR2 (germline): SSHAT, FNYEAQ (reference sequence). This CDR3 region has 14 residues. The CDR3 DNA reads as TGTGCTAGCAGCTTAGTGACAGGATCCAACGAGCAGTACTTC. Translation gives CASSLVTGSNEQYF.

CDR3 residues: CASSVADRGRPPSDNEQFF. For the CDR3, the DNA is TGTGCCAGCAGCGTAGCGGACAGGGGGCGACCCCCAAGCGACAATGAGCAGTTCTTC. V is TRBV9 and J is TRBJ2-1, with 11 bases fitting TRBD1. The germline gives CDR1 SGDLS, CDR2 YYNGEE. J gave up 5 bases and V 0 bases, and 13 bases lay outside the gene matches. CDR3 length equals 19 residues.

The chain has TRBV25-1 and TRBJ2-1; unclear D gene. The V end was cut by 2 bases, the J end by 2 bases, with 10 bases between. Germline CDR1 and CDR2: MGHDK and SYGVNS. The CDR3 is made up of 15 amino acids. In DNA form, the CDR3 reads TGTGCCAGCAGTGAACGGCAGGCCACCTACAATGAGCAGTTCTTC. Its translation: CASSERQATYNEQFF.

This clone was recorded only once. This CDR3 is CASSADRTLSYEQYF. As DNA, the CDR3 is TGTGCCAGCAGCGCCGACAGGACTCTCTCCTACGAGCAGTACTTC. The V gene is TRBV5-4, the J gene TRBJ2-7, with D tentatively TRBD1 (6 bases). V was clipped by 4 bases and J by 0 bases, with 14 bases between them. This CDR3 contains 15 residues. Germline lookup yields CDR1 SGHNT and CDR2 YYREEE (reference sequence).

This sequence joins TRBV7-3 and TRBJ2-1; 8 nucleotides align to TRBD1. V lost 3 bases, J lost 4 bases, and 8 bases stayed unmatched. The CDR3 spans 16 residues. Germline CDR1 reads SGHTA; CDR2 reads FQGTGA. The CDR3 sequence: CASSLPDRDPYNEQFF. The CDR3 nucleotides read TGTGCCAGCAGCTTGCCGGACAGGGACCCTTACAATGAGCAGTTCTTC.

This clone was observed a single time. The chain links TRBV7-2 to TRBJ2-3; TRBD1 matches 7 bases. The CDR3 extends over 13 amino acids. Per the germline V gene, CDR1 is SGHTA and CDR2 is FQGNSA. The ends lost 4 bases at V and 6 bases at J; junction bases unmatched: 4. The chain's CDR3 is CASSSQGVDTQYF. The CDR3 nucleotides read TGTGCCAGCAGCTCTCAGGGGGTCGATACGCAGTATTTT.

The genes are TRBV7-8 and TRBJ1-5, with TRBD1 identical over 7 bases. The V gene's germline CDR1 is SGHVS and CDR2 FQNEAQ. Trimming cost V 6 bases and J 0 bases; bases outside gene matches: 5. The CDR3 spans 15 residues. DNA for the CDR3: TGTGCCAGCAGTCGCTCAGGGGGTAGCAATCAGCCCCAGCATTTT. Translation: CASSRSGGSNQPQHF. Complete variable domain (other parts from reference TRBV7-8 and TRBJ1-5): GAGVSQSPRYKVAKRGQDVALRCDPISGHVSLFWYQQALGQGPEFLTYFQNEAQLDKSGLPSDRFFAERPEGSVSTLKIQRTQQEDSAVYLCASSRSGGSNQPQHFGDGTRLSIL.

The genes are TRBV4-2 and TRBJ2-3, with D tentatively TRBD1 (5 bases). The CDR3 spans 14 residues. Between the trimmed V and J ends, which lost 5 bases and 4 bases, there was a span of 13 bases. Per the germline V gene, CDR1 is LGHNA and CDR2 is YNFKEQ. CDR3 coding DNA: TGTGCCAGCAGCGCAACGGACACATCAGATACGCAGTATTTT. Translating gives CASSATDTSDTQYF.

The J gene is TRBJ2-1, the V gene TRBV23-1; no definite D call. TRBV23-1 is marked as an open reading frame, function uncertain. This CDR3 is 11 amino acids long. The CDR3 loop is CGARVLNEQFF. The CDR3 bases are TGCGGGGCAAGAGTATTAAATGAGCAGTTCTTC.

This chain links TRBV30 with TRBJ2-7, with D perhaps matching TRBD2 (6 bases). Germline assignment: CDR1 GTSNPN and CDR2 SVGIG (reference sequence). The CDR3 runs 14 residues. V shed 3 bases and J shed 3 bases, with 15 bases lying between them. The CDR3 loop is CAWRGAGNFYEQYF. CDR3 in DNA: TGTGCCTGGAGAGGAGCGGGCAACTTCTACGAGCAGTACTTC.

The chain joins TRBV15 to TRBJ2-4; 10 nucleotides match TRBD1. The V gene end was trimmed by 5 bases and the J gene end by 8 bases; junction bases not matched to a gene: 15. This CDR3 is built from 17 residues. From germline, CDR1 is LNHNV and CDR2 YYDKDF (reference sequence). The CDR3 region is CATSEGQGMVLEYIQYF. CDR3 sequence (DNA): TGTGCCACCAGCGAGGGACAGGGGATGGTCCTGGAATACATTCAGTACTTC.

The chain joins TRBV5-4 to TRBJ1-4; 9 bases align to TRBD1. CDR3 length: 15 amino acids. The germline V gene encodes CDR1 SGHNT and CDR2 YYREEE (reference sequence). Trimming took 5 bases from V and 3 from J; bases not matched to a gene: 5. Here the CDR3 reads CASRGTGTPNEKLFF. Written as DNA, the CDR3 is TGTGCCAGCAGGGGGACAGGGACTCCTAATGAAAAACTGTTTTTT.

In regard to this clone: Other DNA variants within this sample encode the same CDR3. The chain links TRBV27 to TRBJ2-7, with TRBD2 identical over 9 bases. The CDR3 runs to 16 residues. Looked up from germline, CDR1 is MNHEY and CDR2 is SMNVEV (reference sequence). J gave up 5 bases and V 6 bases, and 14 bases lay outside the gene matches. The CDR3 DNA reads TGTGCCAGCAGCCCTCAGGTAGGTCTAGCGGGAAACGAGCAGTACTTC. It specifies CASSPQVGLAGNEQYF.

The rearrangement uses TRBV15 and TRBJ2-5; 7 bases are a match to TRBD2. The J call may be faulty, since TRBJ2-7 better matches the DNA end. Germline V gives CDR1 LNHNV, CDR2 YYDKDF (reference sequence). The CDR3 spans 15 residues. Here the CDR3 reads CATSREGGGTYEQYF. CDR3 coding DNA: TGTGCCACCAGCAGAGAGGGGGGGGGTACCTACGAGCAGTACTTC.

This clone has more than one count but fewer than ten. This rearrangement joins TRBV29-1 to TRBJ2-7; D perhaps matches TRBD1 (6 bases). The CDR3 runs 12 residues. Per the germline V gene, CDR1 is SQVTM and CDR2 is ANQGSEA. Deletions cut 6 bases from V and 5 bases from J, with 14 bases between. DNA of the CDR3: TGCAGCGTCGAAATACAGGGTGACGAGCAGTACTTC. Translated, it gives CSVEIQGDEQYF.

This clone has at least ten counts. This chain links TRBV6-6 with TRBJ2-1; 11 bases agree with TRBD2. Losses at the gene ends were 9 bases for V and 3 bases for J; bases not matched to a gene: 7. The CDR3 loop spans 15 amino acids. CDR1 MNHNY and CDR2 SVGAGI come from the germline V gene (reference sequence). The CDR3 here is CASTDSGRGYNEQFF. DNA for the CDR3: TGTGCCAGTACTGATAGCGGGAGGGGCTACAATGAGCAGTTCTTC.

The rearrangement uses TRBV10-3 and TRBJ1-2, with 9 bases matching TRBD1. The germline V gene encodes CDR1 ENHRY and CDR2 SYGVKD. The V gene end was trimmed by 3 bases and the J gene end by 4 bases; junction bases not matched to a gene: 3. The CDR3 contains 14 residues. The CDR3 sequence is CAISDGQGLYGYTF. The CDR3 region has the DNA TGTGCCATCAGTGACGGACAGGGGCTCTATGGCTACACCTTC.

This sequence joins TRBV7-2 and TRBJ1-1, with D possibly matching TRBD1 (6 bases). V was pared by 5 bases and J by 7 bases, with 14 bases between. The CDR3 totals 13 residues. Germline lookup yields CDR1 SGHTA and CDR2 FQGNSA. CDR3 nucleotide sequence: TGTGCCAGCAGCGTAGGGGGGGTGGTTGAAGCTTTCTTT. This codes for CASSVGGVVEAFF.

V is TRBV7-6 and J is TRBJ2-7; 9 nucleotides line up with TRBD2. V trimming: 1 base; J trimming: 2 bases; junction bases outside the gene matches: 6. Germline V gives CDR1 SGHVS, CDR2 FNYEAQ. The CDR3 has 16 amino acids. In DNA form, the CDR3 reads TGTGCCAGCAGCTTAGTACCGCGGGAGGGCCCCTACGAGCAGTACTTC. This codes for CASSLVPREGPYEQYF.

This clone was counted only a few times. The chain has TRBV5-6 and TRBJ2-1; maybe TRBD2 (6 bases). V was trimmed by 1 base and J by 10 bases, leaving 12 bases between them. Germline V gene data show CDR1 as SGHDT and CDR2 as YYEEEE. The CDR3 is 13 residues long. In DNA, the CDR3 is TGTGCCAGCAGCTTGACCCCGGGACTGGAGCAGTTCTTC. As protein: CASSLTPGLEQFF.

The CDR3 loop reads CASSQSQGASGANVLTF. Here the CDR3 DNA reads TGCGCCAGCAGCCAATCCCAGGGGGCCTCTGGGGCCAACGTCCTGACTTTC. The rearrangement links TRBV4-1 to TRBJ2-6, with 8 bases matching TRBD1. Germline-derived CDR1 and CDR2 are MGHRA and YSYEKL. V dropped 2 bases and J dropped 0; count of bases not matched to a gene: 3. The CDR3 loop spans 17 amino acids.

The chain combines TRBV25-1 with TRBJ2-3; 7 nucleotides match TRBD2. V lost 6 bases and J lost 2; bases outside the gene matches: 14. This CDR3 has 17 amino acids. Germline V lookup: CDR1 MGHDK, CDR2 SYGVNS. In DNA form, the CDR3 reads TGTGCCAGCAGCCTCTCCGGCGGGGGATTAAACACAGATACGCAGTATTTT. Translation gives CASSLSGGGLNTDTQYF.

The V gene is TRBV27, the J gene TRBJ2-7; the match to TRBD1 covers 9 bases. Germline values: CDR1 MNHEY, CDR2 SMNVEV (reference sequence). The V segment lost 3 bases and the J segment 2 bases; nucleotides outside the gene matches: 5. The CDR3 totals 15 residues. Written as DNA, the CDR3 is TGTGCCAGCAGTTTCAGCGGGACAGGGACCTACGAGCAGTACTTC. It is translated as CASSFSGTGTYEQYF.

The V call is TRBV7-6, the J call TRBJ2-7; 12 bases align to TRBD1. J was trimmed by 4 bases and V by 4 bases; bases with no gene match: 14. CDR1 is SGHVS and CDR2 is FNYEAQ in the germline V gene. The CDR3 has 18 residues. The CDR3 region has the DNA TGTGCCAGCAGCTCTCAAACTCCCGGGACAGGGGGCTTTTACGAGCAGTACTTC. Protein product: CASSSQTPGTGGFYEQYF.

This clone occurred a few times. This sequence joins TRBV28 and TRBJ2-7; 9 bases line up with TRBD2. Unmatched junction bases numbered 6, after V lost 9 bases and J lost 3 bases. CDR3 size: 13 residues. In germline, CDR1 is MDHEN, CDR2 SYDVKM. CDR3 sequence reads: CASRAGGGYEQYF. As DNA, the CDR3 is TGTGCCAGTCGGGCGGGAGGGGGCTACGAGCAGTACTTC.

The V gene is TRBV28, the J gene TRBJ2-5; D may be TRBD2 (5 bases). V lost 2 bases to trimming and J lost 4 bases, with 23 bases between them. This CDR3 has 18 residues. CDR1 and CDR2 from the germline V gene are MDHEN and SYDVKM. Here the CDR3 reads CASSLRWLASRGGETQYF. The CDR3, as DNA: TGTGCCAGCAGTTTAAGGTGGCTAGCCTCCCGGGGTGGAGAGACCCAGTACTTC.

The chain employs TRBV2 and TRBJ1-2; 7 bases align to TRBD1. Trimming took 5 bases from V and 5 from J; bases not matched to a gene: 2. This CDR3 has 12 amino acids. Germline V gene sequence: CDR1 SNHLY, CDR2 FYNNEI. CDR3 in DNA: TGTGCCAGCAGTCTCAGGGGGTATGGCTACACCTTC. Translated, it gives CASSLRGYGYTF.

This clone came up a few times. The gene calls are TRBV14 and TRBJ2-3, with 7 bases fitting TRBD2. This CDR3 has 17 residues. Germline-derived CDR1 and CDR2 are SGHDN and FVKESK. The J segment lost 5 bases and the V segment lost 2 bases, leaving 13 bases of the junction unmatched. The CDR3 region has the DNA TGTGCCAGCAGCCAATCCCTCGCGGGAGTAATAAAAGATACGCAGTATTTT. This encodes CASSQSLAGVIKDTQYF. Together with reference TRBV14 and TRBJ2-3, the CDR3 gives the full variable domain: EAGVTQFPSHSVIEKGQTVTLRCDPISGHDNLYWYRRVMGKEIKFLLHFVKESKQDESGMPNNRFLAERTGGTYSTLKVQPAELEDSGVYFCASSQSLAGVIKDTQYFGPGTRLTVL.